The clone carrying this TCR beta chain occurred once. This sample stems from a study of blood T cell repertoires in COVID-19. The CDR3 consists of 15 residues. V dropped 4 bases and J dropped 4; count of bases not matched to a gene: 7. Germline CDR1 LNHDA, CDR2 SQIVND (reference sequence). As handled by the study authors: Amplification with reference gene primers provided the estimates of nucleated cell counts. The method was immunoSEQ multiplex PCR; TCRdb's version includes in-frame clones alone and lacks a portion of them. The V and J calls and clone size are taken from that table; D and trimming were inferred from the DNA. Of around 81,000 clones detected, around 80% appear once; the ten largest clones hold 10% to 15%.

The TCR comes from a human donor in a cohort sampled during active COVID-19. Material for sequencing was peripheral blood. This chain connects TRBV19 to TRBJ1-5; 7 bases align to TRBD1. The CDR3 loop is CASSTRDSPNQPQHF. The CDR3 DNA follows: TGTGCCAGTAGTACAAGGGACAGTCCAAATCAGCCCCAGCATTTT.